This TCR beta chain comes out of a study of siplizumab effects on memory and regulatory T cells. This CDR3 contains 15 residues. The V gene's germline CDR1 is SGHTA and CDR2 FQGNSA. V lost 5 bases to trimming and J lost 3 bases, with 11 bases between them. Data came from immunoSEQ multiplex PCR; TCRdb stores just in-frame clones and leaves some out. The table has roughly 92,000 clones, over 90% seen once; the top ten hold roughly 1.3%. What was sequenced was non-Treg CD4+ T cells sorted from blood. The chain couples TRBV7-2 to TRBJ1-6; D remains unclear. The origin of this receptor is a human donor in good health. CDR3: CASSQTRIYNSPLHF. CDR3 nucleotides: TGTGCCAGCAGCCAGACAAGGATCTATAATTCACCCCTCCACTTT.